This T cell receptor (beta chain) was recovered during a study of T cells after yellow fever vaccination. Overall study context: Libraries from low-cell-number fractions were prepared with the SMART-Seq v4 Ultra Low Input RNA kit. Regarding the study as a whole: Contamination of FACS-sorted repertoires by abundant clonotypes from the bulk population could occur.

The germline CDR1 and CDR2 sequences are DFQATT and SNEGSKA (reference sequence). V was shortened by 0 bases and J by 7 bases, with 16 bases between the two germline ends. This CDR3 has 14 residues. This clonotype has more than one count but fewer than ten. Its antigen is unidentified. TCRdb itself ran the 5' RACE reads through MiXCR, one entry per CDR3 protein. The sample consists of about 320,000 distinct CDR3 sequences, around 4.5% of them appearing once. This chain connects TRBV20-1 to TRBJ2-7, with D perhaps matching TRBD2 (6 bases). The receptor was derived from a man younger than 30 who received the YFV17D yellow fever vaccine. Specimen: PBMCs, collected 15 days after the yellow fever booster vaccination. For the CDR3, the DNA is TGCAGTGCTAGAGACCCGACTAGGAGTTGGGAGCAGTACTTC. Protein sequence: CSARDPTRSWEQYF.